This T cell receptor (beta chain) is drawn from a study of PD-1 blockade in classical Hodgkin lymphoma (dated by TCRdb to 2018 to 2021). Regarding the research as a whole: Nivolumab dosing was 3 mg/kg intravenously every 2 weeks, continuing until either disease progression or unacceptable toxicity. A peripheral blood immune signature of response to PD-1 blockade in classical Hodgkin lymphoma was defined using TCR beta sequencing and CyTOF. General study outcomes and caveats: The study was limited to a single clinical trial cohort, and causes of repertoire differences, possibly disease activity or prior therapy, remained undefined. Baseline TCR diversity was reported to be lower in newly diagnosed patients than in healthy donors, and even lower in relapsed/refractory patients. Baseline diversity similar to that of newly diagnosed patients was observed in trial patients achieving complete response, whereas significantly lower diversity was observed in partial responders and progressors. Patients starting nivolumab less than 1 year after ASCT had lower diversity and were excluded from later analyses to avoid confounding by immune reconstitution. By C4D1, a significant rise was seen in CD4+ TCR diversity but not in CD8+ TCR diversity (p=0.0027 vs p=0.16), and the rise was most apparent among complete responders (p=0.02).

Genomic DNA was isolated using the Qiagen DNeasy kit from unsorted PBMCs as well as from negatively selected CD4+ and CD8+ fractions. TCR beta CDR3 regions were subjected to amplification by immunoSEQ multiplex PCR with primers that anneal to V and J segments. A synthetic immune receptor repertoire was used to minimize amplification bias, and any remaining bias was removed computationally after sequencing. Per the authors' processing: Custom Python scripts were used to quantify repertoire diversity as the Shannon entropy index. Unsorted, CD4+ and CD8+ repertoires were analyzed separately, except for combined analyses in which CD4+ and CD8+ sequences were merged in silico. Clonal expansion was defined as at least a 2-fold frequency increase after treatment relative to C1D1, with a pseudocount of 0.5 for undetected baseline clones. Clones with 0 or 1 copy at C1D1 were defined as singleton clones, while clones with 2 or more copies were defined as non-singleton clones. By matching protein sequences in sorted samples from the same patient, clones expanded in unsorted samples were annotated as CD4+, CD8+ or unknown. Wilcoxon tests on paired samples were used to test changes in diversity from C1D1 to C4D1. In its TCRdb copy, this immuneACCESS table keeps in-frame sequences only and misses some clones. Where compared with another copy, unresolved V genes explain less than half of these, and the others have no known cause. The DNA was the basis for D and trimming; V, J and clone size are from that table. Across this sample there are 12,000 to 15,000 clones, with around 83% seen only once. Of the sample, approximately 4.5% is held by the ten largest clones.

Details on this clone: The antigen it recognizes is unknown. No base qualities exist here, and no much larger clone lies one base off it.

Sequences MNHEY (CDR1) and SMNVEV (CDR2) are obtained from the germline V gene (reference sequence). The junction carries 15 bases between V and J, which are trimmed by 2 bases and 5 bases respectively. From its cysteine to its phenylalanine, the CDR3 spans 15 amino acids. CDR3 DNA only is kept here, 45 bases in frame from base 1. The time point label of this sample denotes: cycle 1 day 1 (C1D1), immediately before nivolumab initiation. All trial patients had relapsed after autologous stem cell transplantation, with cohorts A, B and C differing in prior brentuximab vedotin exposure. The trial cohort comprised some 60 patients with relapsed/refractory classical Hodgkin lymphoma whose best overall responses were complete response, partial response or progressive disease. Trial patients were treated with single-agent nivolumab in the multi-cohort phase II CheckMate 205 trial. An independent review committee assessed best overall response using the 2007 International Working Group response criteria. PBMCs from the trial were collected at three points: immediately before nivolumab initiation (C1D1), and during therapy at cycle 2 day 1 and cycle 4 day 1. Peripheral blood was collected in 8 mL Vacutainer Cell Preparation Tubes, from which PBMCs were isolated by centrifugation and then cryopreserved.

This TCR came from a human donor with classical Hodgkin lymphoma. The chain links TRBV27 with TRBJ1-1; too little of a D gene remains to name it. This specimen was peripheral blood mononuclear cells (PBMCs), taken at baseline. The DNA sequence follows: TGTGCCAGCAGTTTAGTCGCGGGTTTGGGGACTGAAGCTTTCTTT. It translates to CASSLVAGLGTEAFF.